This T cell receptor (beta chain) is from a study of cytomegalovirus exposure and HLA in healthy donors. General study points: In vitro data verified a few CMV-associated chains as specific for CMV antigens. Analysis was carried out at a later point, and it linked a missense DCLRE1C variant to TCR beta V- and J-gene trimming. As a later analysis revealed, the rate of TCR association differed by HLA locus, with DRB1 most and HLA-C fewest. In most subjects, TCR beta sequences reportedly gave accurate predictions of HLA-A and HLA-B alleles.

Germline V lookup: CDR1 MNHEY, CDR2 SVGAGI. The CDR3 is 15 amino acids. The primer mix had 60 Vbeta and 13 Jbeta primers. Profiled with immunoSEQ multiplex PCR; TCRdb holds only in-frame clones, not every one. The sample includes approximately 140,000 clones, roughly four fifths of them seen just once. This clone was seen just once. Its antigen remains unidentified. Germline is not matched at one junction end, which may reflect a read error. This TCR came from a girl aged 2-9 years in good health and CMV-seronegative. V usage is TRBV6-5 and J usage is TRBJ2-1; the match to TRBD2 covers 10 bases. Sequenced sample: PBMCs. CDR3 in amino acids: CASSRAGGNYNGQFF. The CDR3 DNA reads as TGTGCCAGCAGTCGAGCGGGGGGGAACTACAATGGGCAGTTCTTC.